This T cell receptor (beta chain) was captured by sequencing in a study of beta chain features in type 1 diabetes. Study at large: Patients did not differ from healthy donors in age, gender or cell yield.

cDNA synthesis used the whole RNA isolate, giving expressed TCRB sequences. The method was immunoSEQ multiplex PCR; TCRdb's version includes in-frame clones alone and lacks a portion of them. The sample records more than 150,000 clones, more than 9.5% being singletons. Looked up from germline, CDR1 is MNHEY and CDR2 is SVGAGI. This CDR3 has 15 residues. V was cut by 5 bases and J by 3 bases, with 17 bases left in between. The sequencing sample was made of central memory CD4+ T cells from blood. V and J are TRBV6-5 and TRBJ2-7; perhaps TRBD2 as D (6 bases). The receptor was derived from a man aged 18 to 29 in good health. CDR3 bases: TGTGCCAGCAGTCTGAAGCGGGCCATAAACTACGAGCAGTACTTC. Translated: CASSLKRAINYEQYF.